This T cell receptor beta chain was obtained from a study of shared clonotypes between healthy human individuals. Libraries were prepared by immunoSEQ multiplex PCR; TCRdb keeps only in-frame clonotypes and omits some of them. The sample yields roughly 2.5 million clones, just over 90% seen once. CDR1 MNHNY and CDR2 SVGAGI come from the germline V gene (reference sequence). There are 12 residues in the CDR3. Between the trimmed V and J ends, which lost 0 bases and 7 bases, there was a span of 6 bases. The clonotype was recovered from a man aged 18 to 29 in good health. Specimen: naive CD4+ T cells sorted from blood. Regarding subset: CD45RA+ positively selected. The V call is TRBV6-6, the J call TRBJ1-2; D uncertain. The CDR3 nucleotides are TGTGCCAGCAGTTACTCCGAGGGTGGCTACACCTTC. It specifies CASSYSEGGYTF.